This T cell receptor (beta chain) was sequenced during a study of lymphopenia after photon versus proton radiotherapy. Data came from immunoSEQ multiplex PCR; TCRdb stores just in-frame clones and leaves some out. This table has approximately 150,000 clones, approximately 90% appearing once. Germline assignment: CDR1 SQVTM and CDR2 ANQGSEA. The V and J ends lost 3 bases and 7 bases respectively, with 15 bases between them. This CDR3 spans 13 amino acids. The clonotype comes from a man aged 50-59 years with gastric cancer. Sequenced material: peripheral blood, taken from a patient treated with photon-based radiotherapy. The chain couples TRBV29-1 to TRBJ2-5; a weak D match, TRBD2 (5 bases). DNA of the CDR3: TGCAGCGTTGATCTAGCACCCAAAGGGACCCAGTACTTC. Its protein is CSVDLAPKGTQYF.